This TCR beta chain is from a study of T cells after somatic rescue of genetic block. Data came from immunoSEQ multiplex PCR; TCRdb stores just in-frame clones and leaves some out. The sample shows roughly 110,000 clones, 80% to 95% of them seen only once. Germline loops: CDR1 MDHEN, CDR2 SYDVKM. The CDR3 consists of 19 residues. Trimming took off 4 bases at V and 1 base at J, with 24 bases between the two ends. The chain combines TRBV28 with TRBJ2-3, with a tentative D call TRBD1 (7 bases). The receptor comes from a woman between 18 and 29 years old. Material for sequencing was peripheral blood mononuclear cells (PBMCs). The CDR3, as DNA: TGTGCCAGCAGTTCCGCCTGGGGCAGGGGGGCTACCCGCACAGATACGCAGTATTTT. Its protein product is CASSSAWGRGATRTDTQYF.